Sequencing of this T cell receptor beta chain was carried out in a study of cytomegalovirus exposure and HLA in healthy donors (dated by TCRdb to about 2017). Concerning the study at large: An earlier analysis of 587 of the donors reported approximately 260 Gb of sequence data and around 110 million unique TCR beta sequences obtained from roughly 170 million T cells. To predict cytomegalovirus infection status, the study combined high-throughput TCR immunosequencing, statistical association of individual TCRs with disease status, and machine learning. To decide whether each TCR beta V gene segment behaved as functional or pseudogenic, an earlier analysis of some 600 of the donors relied on high-throughput TCR beta sequencing. The genetic ancestry cluster associated with self-reported Caucasian donors included 65% to 90% of the approximately 430 genotyped donors. A later genetic analysis used genome-wide SNP genotypes for about 60% of the 666 donors, treating that subset as a discovery cohort. To study patterns of TCR occurrence, a later analysis re-analyzed previously published TCR beta repertoires from several hundred donors and added high-resolution HLA genotyping. Rather than using new phenotypic data, the later analysis identified candidate immune exposures from TCR beta sequences and from how often those sequences occurred across donors. The study was designed to test whether signatures of past pathogen exposure could be identified by cataloging public T cell receptors. Both class I and class II loci were covered by HLA typing, at four-digit resolution. Because of strong linkage in the cohort, roughly five DR-DQ haplotypes were treated as single units for association and clustering. Roughly 300 gigabases of sequencing data and some 85 million unique TCR sequences were included in an early release covering roughly 600 HLA-typed donors. The study profiled the T cell repertoires of 500 to 800 subjects by immunosequencing and related them to cytomegalovirus serostatus. Besides the first cohort of around 670 subjects, a separate validation cohort made up of over 95 different subjects was used. Typing coverage varied by locus: roughly 620-630 donors for A, B, C, DRB1 and DQB1; 500 to 550 for DQA1; nearly 610 for DPA1; roughly 470 for DPB1. All discovery cohort repertoires had been generated using a single sequencing platform. Alongside the repertoire data, information on donor age, sex, ethnicity and CMV serostatus was compiled. Among approximately 370 genotyped donors of the cohort, an average of approximately 220,000 unique TCR beta nucleotide sequences was sequenced per donor, of which roughly 18% were non-productive.

A word on this clone: The clone's antigen remains unknown. Base qualities are not recorded, but no much larger clone differs from it by a single base.

The library was made by the immunoSEQ multiplex PCR assay. The multiplex PCR relied on a mix of 60 forward primers for TCR Vbeta segments and 13 reverse primers for TCR Jbeta segments. A multiplex PCR assay on genomic DNA amplified the CDR3 region of rearranged TCR beta genes. On the Illumina HiSeq System, the amplified TCR beta libraries were sequenced as 87-base-pair reads. Concerning the study's data processing: A later analysis tallied roughly 80 million unique TCR beta chains across the 700 or so repertoires, and about 12 million of those chains were shared by two or more donors. Raw reads were error-corrected and collapsed into unique sequences by a nearest-neighbor algorithm in which closely related sequences were merged to remove PCR and sequencing errors. V, D and J gene segments were assigned by aligning CDR3 sequences to IMGT reference sequences. For a sequence to be retained, a match of at least six nucleotides was required to both a V gene segment and a J gene segment. Rearrangements were called productive when the CDR3 lacked stop codons and stayed in frame with V and J; all others were non-productive. Following IMGT convention, CDR3 was defined as the stretch from the second conserved V-encoded cysteine to the conserved J-encoded phenylalanine. The earlier analysis of 587 of the donors excluded sequences that lacked an unambiguous match to a single V gene segment. In an earlier analysis of 587 of the donors, V segments were called functional above 56.7% productive rearrangements and were called segregating when the between-donor standard deviation exceeded 5%. To diagnose cytomegalovirus status from the catalog of TCR beta chain sequences, a statistical classification framework was built. In a later analysis, V and J genes were assigned by comparing TCR nucleotide sequences against IMGT/GENE-DB human TR gene sequences. Using the TCRdist pipeline, a later analysis assigned CDR3 sequences along with most-parsimonious VDJ recombination scenarios. In a later analysis, every TCR beta chain was defined by the combination of its CDR3 amino acid sequence and its V-gene family, and reads without a unique V-gene family were dropped. To address suspected cross-contamination and a sequencing artifact, a later analysis removed a few hundred highly shared, low-generation-probability nucleotide sequences. In a later analysis, a clonal expansion index was calculated for each public chain from normalized within-repertoire ranks of inferred template counts. In a later analysis, generation probabilities were computed with a VDJ recombination model fitted to out-of-frame rearrangements, and the resulting probabilities were checked against IGoR. Hypergeometric tests were used in a later analysis to score TCR-TCR, TCR-HLA and TCR-CMV co-occurrence, with a repertoire-size bias correction applied to the TCR pairs. A later analysis estimated false discovery rates by permuting HLA or CMV assignments 20 times. A later analysis grouped co-occurring TCRs with DBSCAN, adding TCRdist sequence similarity when clustering within HLA-allele-positive subsets. For co-occurrence clustering, repertoires with fewer than 30,000 or more than 120,000 public chains were excluded, along with five repertoires with anomalous nucleotide sharing. Held by TCRdb, this immuneACCESS table contains in-frame sequences only and omits some clones. Under half of the omission traces to an unresolved V gene where checked; the cause of the rest is unknown. V, J and clone size are those of that table, while D and trimming were read from the DNA. The sample table contains fewer than 250,000 clones; only one count was recorded for 75% to 90% of them. The ten largest account for 0.71% of the sample.

On the study overall, not on this receptor specifically: According to a later genetic analysis, donors in an Asian-associated ancestry cluster had fewer N-insertions in productive TCRs than the approximately 650-donor mean. The sequencing pipeline was judged likely to have produced a cluster of highly shared sequence variants as a technical artifact. Sequencing depth was assumed to be roughly uniform across donors in the presence/absence analyses, though that assumption may not hold. The cohort was sequenced for TCR beta chains only, and without alpha or paired-chain data the features that could be detected were limited. In a later analysis, 15,000 to 20,000 TCR beta sequences were associated with specific HLA alleles at a false discovery rate of 0.05. In an earlier analysis of approximately 590 of the donors, most TCR beta V segments appeared in productive rearrangements about 87% or about 30% of the time, broadly matching IMGT annotations. It was suggested by the authors that the approach could potentially be generalized to other disease states and immunological phenotypes. Because some donors lacked HLA typing at each locus, the association tests relied only on the typed subset. Correlated functional status among segregating V segments might be attributable to linkage disequilibrium, but an unknown experimental factor could not be ruled out. Across donors, most TCR sequences were observed very rarely, whereas some public TCRs were present in many individuals. Assigning TCR associations to individual alleles was difficult when HLA alleles, especially DR and DQ, strongly co-occurred. According to a later analysis, TCR association rates differed among HLA loci, with DRB1 alleles showing the most associated TCRs and HLA-C alleles showing the fewest. In vitro tests confirmed that three of the cytomegalovirus-associated TCR beta chains recognize cytomegalovirus antigens. For the cohort, immune exposure information was limited to CMV serostatus. A total of fewer than 200 TCR beta chains were listed by the study as associated with cytomegalovirus. Because the 87-base-pair reads could not distinguish some IMGT-functional V segments, including TRBV6-2 and TRBV6-3, those segments were excluded. V-gene and J-gene trimming of TCR beta chains was associated with a missense DCLRE1C variant in a later genetic analysis, and the association was replicated in an independent cohort. In a later analysis, several top co-occurrence clusters were reported to appear linked to parvovirus B19, influenza, CMV and Epstein-Barr virus. A further reported finding was that TCR beta sequences accurately predicted the HLA-A and HLA-B alleles for most subjects in the first cohort. The classifier was reported to diagnose cytomegalovirus status with high specificity and sensitivity in both the original cohort and the validation cohort. Because counts were too low, around 18 rarely observed V segments, including chromosome 9 orphons, were left out of the earlier analysis of 500 to 750 of the donors. A later analysis found that HLA-associated TCR beta chains were more clonally expanded and had lower generation probabilities than equally common non-associated chains. A later analysis found that most CMV-associated TCR beta chains appeared HLA-restricted, with HLA associations seemingly driven largely by CMV exposure.

The CDR3, cysteine through phenylalanine, is 14 amino acids long. Solely the CDR3 DNA is kept, with 42 bases framed from the first base. Looking up the germline V gene (reference sequence) yields CDR1 LNHDA and CDR2 SQIVND. V loses 4 bases at its end and J loses 2 bases; junction bases beyond the gene matches: 2. In total, 500 to 700 healthy bone marrow donors made up the cohort. At the time of sampling, all cohort members were nominally healthy, though unrecorded immune exposures were likely present. The donor was CMV seronegative and was included in the group of approximately 350 seronegative cohort members. A peripheral blood sample was collected from each donor, and TCR beta sequencing was performed on peripheral blood mononuclear cells. Genomic DNA was extracted from the blood cell samples with the Qiagen DNeasy Blood Extraction Kit.

The sequence was obtained from a boy aged 2-9 years in good health and CMV-seronegative. Sequenced sample: PBMCs. The V gene is TRBV19 and the J gene is TRBJ1-1; 9 bases in the junction line up with TRBD1. DNA sequence: TGTGCCAGTAGTAGGGGACAGGGAAACACTGAAGCTTTCTTT. The resulting protein is CASSRGQGNTEAFF.